The entry below describes one T cell receptor (beta chain). The antigen remains unidentified. The sample is drawn from a study of T cell responses to AZD1222 COVID-19 vaccine. Only in-frame clones appear in the TCRdb table, and some are missing; sequencing was by immunoSEQ multiplex PCR. The profile covers 130,000 or so clones, with more than 85% appearing a single time and roughly 0.96% taken by the ten largest. Whole-study findings and limits: Seropositive at baseline were only a handful of AZD1222 recipients. Of spike-specific TCRs, nearly half reportedly target regions left unmutated in variants. Donors were largely white British and mainly female; clonal diversity was possibly underestimated.

The source of this sequence is an adult in good health. Material: peripheral blood, obtained on day 0 of AZD1222 vaccination.

CDR3 DNA sequence: TGTGCCGGCGGGACAGGGGGCGCCCAGGCTGAAAAACTGTTTTTT. Protein sequence: CAGGTGGAQAEKLFF. This chain connects TRBV5-4 to TRBJ1-4; TRBD1 matches 12 bases. The CDR3 runs 15 residues. Germline V lookup: CDR1 SGHNT, CDR2 YYREEE (reference sequence). With 10 bases clipped from V and 7 bases from J, the junction kept 11 bases outside the gene matches.